The next 24 T cell receptor beta chains were all read from a single sample in a study of cytomegalovirus exposure and HLA in healthy donors. The PCR ran on 60 Vbeta and 13 Jbeta primers. The table came from immunoSEQ multiplex PCR; TCRdb's copy has only in-frame clones and leaves some out. The table shows 99,000 or so clones, with about 69% occurring only once. Source material: PBMCs. The receptors here all came from a man aged 40-50 years in good health and CMV-seronegative.

This chain uses TRBV30 with TRBJ1-6, with a tentative D call TRBD1 (5 bases). Trimming took off 4 bases at V and 6 bases at J, with 16 bases between the two ends. Germline V gives CDR1 GTSNPN, CDR2 SVGIG (reference sequence). This CDR3 is 15 amino acids long. CDR3 nucleotide sequence: TGTGCCTGGAATTTATGGAGGGGAGGTAATTCACCCCTCCACTTT. Translating gives CAWNLWRGGNSPLHF.

The chain couples TRBV7-6 to TRBJ1-4; D may be TRBD1 (6 bases). The CDR3 sequence is 15 residues long. Germline V gene data show CDR1 as SGHVS and CDR2 as FNYEAQ. The ends were cut back, 5 bases at V and 7 bases at J, with 17 bases in the middle. The CDR3 is CASSPSSYRAEKLFF. The DNA of the CDR3 is TGTGCCAGCAGCCCCTCGTCCTACAGGGCTGAAAAACTGTTTTTT.

This chain connects TRBV7-2 to TRBJ2-1, with TRBD1 as a possible D gene (6 bases). With 6 bases removed from V and 10 bases from J, the gap between germline ends came to 13 bases. The CDR3 totals 12 residues. Germline V gives CDR1 SGHTA, CDR2 FQGNSA. The CDR3 nucleotides read TGTGCCAGCAGTTCAGCCGGGACAGAGCAGTTCTTC. Its protein product is CASSSAGTEQFF. Together with reference TRBV7-2 and TRBJ2-1, the CDR3 gives the full variable domain: GAGVSQSPSNKVTEKGKDVELRCDPISGHTALYWYRQSLGQGLEFLIYFQGNSAPDKSGLPSDRFSAERTGGSVSTLTIQRTQQEDSAVYLCASSSAGTEQFFGPGTRLTVL.

DNA of the CDR3: TGCGCCAGCAGCGGGTGGACAGATACAGATACGCAGTATTTT. This sequence encodes CASSGWTDTDTQYF. V usage is TRBV5-1 and J usage is TRBJ2-3; D might be TRBD1 (6 bases). Per the germline V gene, CDR1 is SGHRS and CDR2 is YFSETQ. The length of the CDR3 is 14 residues. Trimming took 4 bases from V and 3 from J, leaving 12 bases between them.

The gene calls are TRBV9 and TRBJ2-5; D possibly corresponds to TRBD1 (6 bases). The CDR3 length is 13 residues. Deletions cut 2 bases from V and 1 base from J, with 6 bases between. Per the germline V gene, CDR1 is SGDLS and CDR2 is YYNGEE. Here the CDR3 reads CASSVRGQETQYF. The DNA for the CDR3 is TGTGCCAGCAGCGTCAGGGGCCAAGAGACCCAGTACTTC. Supplemented by reference TRBV9 and TRBJ2-5, the full variable domain reads DSGVTQTPKHLITATGQRVTLRCSPRSGDLSVYWYQQSLDQGLQFLIQYYNGEERAKGNILERFSAQQFPDLHSELNLSSLELGDSALYFCASSVRGQETQYFGPGTRLLVL.

This clone has a handful of counts. The V call is TRBV2, the J call TRBJ2-5; weak D call: TRBD1 (6 bases). The CDR3 has 12 residues. V lost 4 bases to trimming and J lost 5 bases, with 8 bases between them. From germline, CDR1 is SNHLY and CDR2 FYNNEI. This CDR3 reads CASSVRGETQYF. The CDR3 DNA follows: TGTGCCAGCAGTGTTAGGGGGGAGACCCAGTACTTC.

This chain connects TRBV19 to TRBJ2-5; TRBD2 is a possible D gene (6 bases). This CDR3 has 14 residues. Germline V CDR1 and CDR2: LNHDA, SQIVND (reference sequence). The V gene lost 5 bases and the J gene lost 2 bases, with 12 bases spanning the gap. CDR3 protein: CASSPRTTQETQYF. The CDR3 DNA sequence: TGTGCCAGTAGTCCTCGGACTACTCAAGAGACCCAGTACTTC.

The rearrangement links TRBV15 to TRBJ2-3; D may be TRBD1 (6 bases). CDR1 and CDR2 from the germline V gene are LNHNV and YYDKDF (reference sequence). The CDR3 contains 16 residues. The germline V and J ends were trimmed by 1 base and 0 bases, with 11 bases remaining between them. In DNA, the CDR3 is TGTGCCACCAGCAGAGCACTAGGGGGAAGCACAGATACGCAGTATTTT. Translation: CATSRALGGSTDTQYF.

CDR3 DNA: TGTGCCAGCAGTCCCGGGGTCCAGGGGGCCTACGAGCAGTACTTC. Translated, it gives CASSPGVQGAYEQYF. The gene calls are TRBV28 and TRBJ2-7; the match to TRBD1 covers 7 bases. The CDR3 extends over 15 amino acids. Trimming removed 5 bases from V and 2 bases from J; junction bases left unmatched: 9. Per the germline V gene, CDR1 is MDHEN and CDR2 is SYDVKM.

In its sample, this clone was seen a few times. Because the CDR3's place on the DNA is in doubt, the DNA is left out and the CDR3 is given as listed by TCRdb. The genes are TRBV6-5 and TRBJ1-3. Termini included, the CDR3 measures 12 amino acids. CDR1 is MNHEY and CDR2 is SVGAGI in the germline V gene. The CDR3 loop reads CASSTSTGTIYF.

This clone showed up just once. The genes are TRBV5-5 and TRBJ1-2, with TRBD1 identical over 7 bases. The CDR3 contains 15 residues. Germline V gene lookup returns CDR1 SGHKS and CDR2 YYEKEE (reference sequence). J lost 5 bases, V lost 0 bases, and 7 bases had no gene match. CDR3 bases: TGTGCCAGCAGCTTGGCCGCGACAGGGCTGTATGGCTACACCTTC. This gives the protein CASSLAATGLYGYTF.

The chain employs TRBV28 and TRBJ1-5; 9 nucleotides align to TRBD1. The junction had 1 base not matched to a gene; V was cut back by 5 bases and J by 5 bases. The germline V gene encodes CDR1 MDHEN and CDR2 SYDVKM. The CDR3 spans 13 residues. CDR3 sequence reads: CASSRDRDQPQHF. The CDR3 DNA sequence: TGTGCCAGCAGTCGGGACAGGGATCAGCCCCAGCATTTT. The full variable domain, completed using reference TRBV28 and TRBJ1-5, is DVKVTQSSRYLVKRTGEKVFLECVQDMDHENMFWYRQDPGLGLRLIYFSYDVKMKEKGDIPEGYSVSREKKERFSLILESASTNQTSMYLCASSRDRDQPQHFGDGTRLSIL.

In this sample, this clone turned up a few times. The chain employs TRBV6-5 and TRBJ1-6, with D uncertain. Trimming took off 0 bases at V and 9 bases at J, with 9 bases between the two ends. Germline V gene sequence: CDR1 MNHEY, CDR2 SVGAGI. The CDR3 extends over 14 amino acids. The CDR3 DNA reads as TGTGCCAGCAGTTACTCGACCGAGGTTTCACCCCTCCACTTT. It encodes CASSYSTEVSPLHF.

This clone has a handful of counts. The chain has TRBV2 and TRBJ2-7; TRBD1 aligns across 8 bases. The V and J ends lost 7 bases and 5 bases, in that order; junction bases with no gene match: 7. Germline V gives CDR1 SNHLY, CDR2 FYNNEI. This CDR3 contains 13 residues. As DNA, the CDR3 is TGTGCCAGCATGGACAGGGCGCTTGACGAGCAGTACTTC. This encodes CASMDRALDEQYF. Full variable domain (remainder filled in from reference TRBV2 and TRBJ2-7): EPEVTQTPSHQVTQMGQEVILRCVPISNHLYFYWYRQILGQKVEFLVSFYNNEISEKSEIFDDQFSVERPDGSNFTLKIRSTKLEDSAMYFCASMDRALDEQYFGPGTRLTVT.

This chain connects TRBV19 to TRBJ1-2; the match to TRBD1 covers 7 bases. The CDR3 covers 17 residues. The V segment lost 0 bases and the J segment 7 bases; nucleotides outside the gene matches: 14. Germline-derived CDR1 and CDR2 are LNHDA and SQIVND (reference sequence). The CDR3 coding sequence is TGTGCCAGTAGTATAGAGATCGCGCATACAGGGGTGAGTGGCTACACCTTC. It specifies CASSIEIAHTGVSGYTF. The full variable domain, in which reference TRBV19 and TRBJ1-2 provide the parts outside the CDR3, is DGGITQSPKYLFRKEGQNVTLSCEQNLNHDAMYWYRQDPGQGLRLIYYSQIVNDFQKGDIAEGYSVSREKKESFPLTVTSAQKNPTAFYLCASSIEIAHTGVSGYTFGSGTRLTVV.

The chain couples TRBV5-8 to TRBJ2-3; 9 bases align to TRBD2. Germline CDR1 SGHTS, CDR2 YDEGEE. The length of the CDR3 is 17 residues. After removal of 1 base from V and 1 base from J, the junction contained 7 bases not matched to a gene. Here the CDR3 reads CASSLTSSSGGTDTQYF. For the CDR3, the DNA is TGTGCCAGCAGCTTGACATCGTCTAGCGGGGGCACAGATACGCAGTATTTT.

This clone came up a few times. V gene TRBV28 combines with J gene TRBJ2-1; 14 bases line up with TRBD2. The CDR3 runs 17 residues. Germline V gene data show CDR1 as MDHEN and CDR2 as SYDVKM. The junction had 8 bases not matched to a gene; V was cut back by 2 bases and J by 8 bases. CDR3 DNA: TGTGCCAGCAGTTTAGGCACCGGGACTAGCGGGAGAGATGAGCAGTTCTTC. This gives the protein CASSLGTGTSGRDEQFF.

The gene calls are TRBV5-1 and TRBJ2-7; D is undetermined. This CDR3 is 15 amino acids long. The germline CDR1 and CDR2 sequences are SGHRS and YFSETQ. V dropped 0 bases and J dropped 2 bases, with 12 bases sitting between them. The CDR3 loop reads CASSLESGPTYEQYF. As DNA, the CDR3 is TGCGCCAGCAGCTTGGAATCAGGCCCCACCTACGAGCAGTACTTC.

This clone was found once. No DNA is shown, since the ends of the CDR3 on it are uncertain; the CDR3 is the one TCRdb lists. V gene TRBV27 combines with J gene TRBJ2-2; TRBD1 reflects the table's D call only, with no check against the DNA. Both ends counted, the CDR3 spans 15 residues. The germline CDR1 and CDR2 sequences are MNHEY and SMNVEV (reference sequence). This CDR3 is CASSFGQGATGELFF.

The CDR3 here is CASSLEAPGTGGLNEKLFF. CDR3 DNA sequence: TGTGCCAGCAGCTTAGAGGCCCCCGGGACAGGGGGCTTGAATGAAAAACTGTTTTTT. The chain is built from TRBV7-6 and TRBJ1-4, with 12 positions matching TRBD1. This CDR3 contains 19 residues. J was trimmed by 5 bases and V by 1 base; bases with no gene match: 11. Looked up from germline, CDR1 is SGHVS and CDR2 is FNYEAQ.

CDR3 loop: CATSREGTSGIAYEQYF. CDR3 coding DNA: TGTGCCACCAGCAGAGAAGGGACTAGCGGGATTGCCTACGAGCAGTACTTC. The J gene is TRBJ2-7, the V gene TRBV15, with 13 nucleotides matching TRBD2. Looked up from germline, CDR1 is LNHNV and CDR2 is YYDKDF (reference sequence). This CDR3 comprises 17 residues. With 0 bases clipped from V and 2 bases from J, the junction kept 4 bases outside the gene matches. Based on the CDR3 plus reference TRBV15 and TRBJ2-7, the full variable domain is DAMVIQNPRYQVTQFGKPVTLSCSQTLNHNVMYWYQQKSSQAPKLLFHYYDKDFNNEADTPDNFQSRRPNTSFCFLDIRSPGLGDTAMYLCATSREGTSGIAYEQYFGPGTRLTVT.

This sequence joins TRBV14 and TRBJ1-1; tentatively, D is TRBD1 (6 bases). V was shortened by 3 bases and J by 5 bases, with 16 bases between the two germline ends. Per germline, CDR1 SGHDN and CDR2 FVKESK. This CDR3 has 15 residues. The CDR3 loop reads CASSQGGGRRTEAFF. The CDR3 DNA sequence: TGTGCCAGCAGCCAGGGAGGGGGTAGAAGAACTGAAGCTTTCTTT.

This clone occurred a few times. CDR3 loop: CASSRQLSSYEQYF. Written as DNA, the CDR3 is TGTGCCAGTAGTAGACAACTTAGCTCCTACGAGCAGTACTTC. V gene TRBV19 combines with J gene TRBJ2-7; D gene uncertain. V was cut by 4 bases and J by 0 bases, with 10 bases left in between. CDR3 length equals 14 residues. CDR1 and CDR2 from the germline V gene are LNHDA and SQIVND (reference sequence).

The chain employs TRBV7-2 and TRBJ1-4; a possible D gene is TRBD1 (6 bases). Germline-derived CDR1 and CDR2 are SGHTA and FQGNSA. V was trimmed by 1 base and J by 10 bases, leaving 13 bases between them. This CDR3 region has 14 residues. For the CDR3, the DNA is TGTGCCAGCAGCTTAGTGCAGGGGAAGGGAAAACTGTTTTTT. It yields the protein CASSLVQGKGKLFF.